The clone carrying this T cell receptor (beta chain) has more than one count but fewer than ten. Its antigen remains unknown. This sample was included in a study of identical twins. Study-wide results and caveats: Zero-insertion analyses might be partly confounded by invariant T cells like MAIT and iNKT. Monozygotic twins shared more out-of-frame TCR alpha than recombination models predicted. When twins shared out-of-frame alpha sequences, those sequences had excess low generation probability. Within beta out-of-frame sequences, the excess sharing observed between twins was weaker.

V was cut by 2 bases and J by 1 base, with 18 bases left in between. CDR1 MDHEN and CDR2 SYDVKM come from the germline V gene. The CDR3 length is 17 residues. MiXCR, applied by TCRdb to the 5' RACE reads, yields one record per CDR3 protein. The sample lists roughly 260,000 distinct CDR3 sequences, approximately 7.8% seen once, with under 7% in the top ten. These data also formed part of another study, on yellow fever vaccine responses in identical twins.

This sequence was found in a woman aged 18-35 years in good health. Sequenced: CD8+ T cells sorted from blood. The V gene is TRBV28, the J gene TRBJ2-7, with D possibly being TRBD1 (5 bases). This CDR3 reads CASSLKGRQSSSYEQYF. The CDR3 DNA is TGTGCCAGCAGTTTAAAGGGTCGACAGTCATCATCCTACGAGCAGTACTTC.